These 3 T cell receptor beta chains share one sample of origin, sequenced in a study of radiotherapy plus CTLA-4 blockade in lung cancer. Measured with immunoSEQ multiplex PCR; TCRdb has only the in-frame clones, and not every one. The profile shows more than 90,000 clones, roughly 80% of them singletons. Material: peripheral blood, obtained from a patient treated with radiotherapy plus ipilimumab. Receptors were obtained from a human donor with non-small cell lung cancer that progressed on radiotherapy plus ipilimumab.

This rearrangement joins TRBV5-1 to TRBJ2-2; possible D gene TRBD1, 5 bases. The CDR3 runs 14 residues. Per germline, CDR1 SGHRS and CDR2 YFSETQ. V was cut by 8 bases and J by 1 base, with 12 bases left in between. CDR3 amino acids: CASKPQGNTGELFF. CDR3 DNA: TGCGCCAGTAAACCCCAGGGGAACACCGGGGAGCTGTTTTTT.

This rearrangement joins TRBV5-8 to TRBJ1-2, with unresolved D. The CDR3 covers 15 residues. Per germline, CDR1 SGHTS and CDR2 YDEGEE. V shed 1 base and J shed 1 base, with 11 bases lying between them. The CDR3: CASSLKIARNYGYTF. In nucleotides, the CDR3 is TGTGCCAGCAGCTTGAAAATTGCACGTAACTATGGCTACACCTTC.

This clone occurred once. V usage is TRBV6-4 and J usage is TRBJ2-7, with 7 bases lining up with TRBD1. The germline CDR1 and CDR2 sequences are MRHNA and SNTAGT. This CDR3 region has 16 residues. J gave up 2 bases and V 5 bases, and 12 bases lay outside the gene matches. This chain's CDR3 is CASSKTGTVSPYEQYF. CDR3 nucleotides: TGTGCCAGCAGTAAAACCGGGACAGTCAGTCCCTACGAGCAGTACTTC.